These T cell receptor beta chains were read from a single sample in a study of patients and donors after allogeneic stem cell transplantation. TCRdb reanalysed the RT-PCR reads using MiXCR and keeps one entry per CDR3 protein. The sample has 900,000 to 1,000,000 distinct CDR3 sequences, under 20% seen once. Material for sequencing was blood, either unsorted or a sorted T cell fraction (not recorded which). These receptors were taken from a human donor who was either an allogeneic HSCT recipient or a stem cell or donor lymphocyte infusion donor (not recorded which). It is not recorded whose cells these are; they may come from a transplant donor. Both conserved end residues are trimmed from each CDR3. A D gene is named only where the DNA matches it firmly.

D,V,CDR3
TRBD1,TRBV12-3/TRBV12-4,ASSRGTGNTIY
TRBD1,TRBV20-1,SAPQPGQGLGEQY
.,TRBV6-6,AVQRGVEAF
TRBD2,TRBV5-1,ASSSDPAGGEQF
.,TRBV7-3,ASSPEPSTDTQY
.,TRBV5-4,ASSLSVLAKDEQF
.,TRBV14,ASSKGVGIY
.,TRBV21-1,ASSQGVPNEKLF
TRBD1,TRBV19,ASSMDRGNEQY
TRBD1,TRBV20-1,SAFITGTGGYEQY
.,TRBV18,ASSPAVSGELF
.,TRBV5-6,ASSLEDRLYSGANVLT
.,TRBV4-2,ASSQALRDYGYT
.,TRBV6-2/TRBV6-3,ASSYSGQIVTYGYT
.,TRBV24-1,ATSDPPRTGVVTGELF
.,TRBV18,ASSPGVSGDTQY
.,TRBV11-2,ASSHQTGFIPLYEQY
TRBD1,TRBV14,ASSQHRDSSYEQY
TRBD1,TRBV12-3/TRBV12-4,ASGPAGGFSPLH
.,TRBV7-9,ASSGPGTMAYEQY
.,TRBV5-1,ASSETGAAQYEQF
.,TRBV20-1,SARDGREQF
.,TRBV6-5,ASSWGVGEGNQPQH
TRBD1,TRBV20-1,SAQGGGNQPQH
.,TRBV2,ASSEGVWTDTQY
.,TRBV27,ASSLVTSGELF
.,TRBV24-1,ATSDLRAGYPNNEQF
.,TRBV5-5,ASSLQGPSSYEQY
.,TRBV2,ASSALNSNQPQH
TRBD1,TRBV14,ASSQRTGVTGELF
.,TRBV24-1,ATSSQRPGELF
.,TRBV24-1,ATSTRNSYNEQF
.,TRBV7-6,ASSYQPLPSYEQY
TRBD1,TRBV7-9,ASSFDRGLTEQY
.,TRBV25-1,ASRTGNSPLH
.,TRBV2,ASSGVGRAGLF
.,TRBV30,AWAAGDSQPQH
TRBD1,TRBV5-1,ASSLETGVHEQY
.,TRBV18,ASSSGPRNYEQY
.,TRBV12-3/TRBV12-4,ASSSGEGYT
.,TRBV27,ASRPPFQETQY
.,TRBV5-6,ASSFQPRVTNEQY
.,TRBV6-1,ASSEPPWREVTYNSPLH
.,TRBV29-1,SVGVSYGYT
.,TRBV27,ASSPLRVTGELF
TRBD1,TRBV2,ASSGPGTGITRY
TRBD2,TRBV6-4,ASSAHPGGNIFDTQY
TRBD2,TRBV20-1,SARIPGGTSSYEQY
.,TRBV18,ASSPTRGHGTDTQY
.,TRBV5-1,ASSLGRTNTEAF
.,TRBV5-4,ASSPQKGGLSYEQY
TRBD1,TRBV12-3/TRBV12-4,ASSLAGGGTNQPQH
TRBD2,TRBV29-1,SVEAGGYEQY
.,TRBV7-2,ASSSPARESWSGELF
.,TRBV10-3,AISESKEPGYGYT
.,TRBV24-1,ATSQTDTQY
.,TRBV30,AWTEGFGELF
.,TRBV5-1,ASSLVDSVNYGYT
.,TRBV6-2/TRBV6-3,ASSYGGREQETQY
.,TRBV6-2/TRBV6-3,ASTRGQSNEQY